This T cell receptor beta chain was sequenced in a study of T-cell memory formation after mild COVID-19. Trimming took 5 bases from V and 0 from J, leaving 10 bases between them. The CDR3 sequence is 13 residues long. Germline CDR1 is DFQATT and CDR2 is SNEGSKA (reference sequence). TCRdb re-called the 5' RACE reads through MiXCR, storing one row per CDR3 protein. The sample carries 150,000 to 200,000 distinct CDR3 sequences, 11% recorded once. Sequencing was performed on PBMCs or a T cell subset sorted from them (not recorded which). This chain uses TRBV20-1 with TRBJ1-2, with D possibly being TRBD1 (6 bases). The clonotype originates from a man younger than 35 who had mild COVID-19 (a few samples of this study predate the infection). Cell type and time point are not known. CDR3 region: CSAGDITNYGYTF. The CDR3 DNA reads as TGCAGTGCTGGGGACATAACTAACTATGGCTACACCTTC.